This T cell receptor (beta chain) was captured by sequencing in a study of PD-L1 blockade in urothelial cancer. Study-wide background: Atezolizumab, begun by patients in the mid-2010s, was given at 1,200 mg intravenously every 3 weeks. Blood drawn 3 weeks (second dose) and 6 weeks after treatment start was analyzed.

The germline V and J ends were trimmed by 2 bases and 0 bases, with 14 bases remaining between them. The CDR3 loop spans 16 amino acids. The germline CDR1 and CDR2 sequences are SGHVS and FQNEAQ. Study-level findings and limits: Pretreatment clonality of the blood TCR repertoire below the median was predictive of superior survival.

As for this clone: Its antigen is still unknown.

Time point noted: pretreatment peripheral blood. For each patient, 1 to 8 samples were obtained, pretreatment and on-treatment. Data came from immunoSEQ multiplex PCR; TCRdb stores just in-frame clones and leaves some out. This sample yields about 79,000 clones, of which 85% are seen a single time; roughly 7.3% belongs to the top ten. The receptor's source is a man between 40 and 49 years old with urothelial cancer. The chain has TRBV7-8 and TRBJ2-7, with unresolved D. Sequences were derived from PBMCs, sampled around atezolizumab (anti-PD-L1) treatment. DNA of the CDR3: TGTGCCAGCAGCTTATTTCAGCGCCAAAGCTCCTACGAGCAGTACTTC. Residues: CASSLFQRQSSYEQYF.